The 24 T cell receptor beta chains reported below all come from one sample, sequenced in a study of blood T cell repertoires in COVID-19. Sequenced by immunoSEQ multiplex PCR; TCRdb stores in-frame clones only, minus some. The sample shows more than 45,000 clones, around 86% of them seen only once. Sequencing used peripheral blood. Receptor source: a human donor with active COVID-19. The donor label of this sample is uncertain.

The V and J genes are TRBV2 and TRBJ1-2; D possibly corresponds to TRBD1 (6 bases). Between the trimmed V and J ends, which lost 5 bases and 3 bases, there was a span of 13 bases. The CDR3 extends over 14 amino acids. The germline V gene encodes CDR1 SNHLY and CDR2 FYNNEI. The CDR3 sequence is CASSLGSGDYGYTF. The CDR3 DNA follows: TGTGCCAGCAGTCTCGGGTCAGGGGACTATGGCTACACCTTC.

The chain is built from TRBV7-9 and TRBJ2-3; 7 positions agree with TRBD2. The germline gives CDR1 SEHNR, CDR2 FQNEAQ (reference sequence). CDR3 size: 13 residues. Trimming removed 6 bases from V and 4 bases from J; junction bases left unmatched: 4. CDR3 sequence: CASSLGGSDTQYF. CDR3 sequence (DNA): TGTGCCAGCAGTTTGGGGGGGTCAGATACGCAGTATTTT.

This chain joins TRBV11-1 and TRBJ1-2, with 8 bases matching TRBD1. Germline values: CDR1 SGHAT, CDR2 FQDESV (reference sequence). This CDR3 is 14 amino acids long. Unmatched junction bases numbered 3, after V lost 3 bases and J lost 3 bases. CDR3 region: CASSFTDRDYGYTF. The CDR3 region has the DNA TGTGCCAGCAGCTTCACGGACAGGGACTATGGCTACACCTTC.

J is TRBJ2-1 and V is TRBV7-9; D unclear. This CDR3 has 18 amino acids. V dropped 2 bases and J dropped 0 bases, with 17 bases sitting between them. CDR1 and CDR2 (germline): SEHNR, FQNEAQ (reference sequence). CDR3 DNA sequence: TGTGCCAGCAGCTTACCCCCTATGGGCGCGAGCTCCTACAATGAGCAGTTCTTC. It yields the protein CASSLPPMGASSYNEQFF.

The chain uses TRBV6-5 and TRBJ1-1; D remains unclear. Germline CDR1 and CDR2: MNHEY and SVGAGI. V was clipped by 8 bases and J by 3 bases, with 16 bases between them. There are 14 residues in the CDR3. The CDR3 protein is CASLRGGYHTEAFF. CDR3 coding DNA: TGTGCCAGCCTCCGGGGAGGGTATCACACTGAAGCTTTCTTT.

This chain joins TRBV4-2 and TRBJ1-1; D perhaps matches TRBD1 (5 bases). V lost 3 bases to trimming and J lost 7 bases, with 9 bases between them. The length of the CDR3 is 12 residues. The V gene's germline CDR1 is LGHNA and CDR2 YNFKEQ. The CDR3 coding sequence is TGTGCCAGCAGCCACCGGGGGGGTGAAGCTTTCTTT. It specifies CASSHRGGEAFF.

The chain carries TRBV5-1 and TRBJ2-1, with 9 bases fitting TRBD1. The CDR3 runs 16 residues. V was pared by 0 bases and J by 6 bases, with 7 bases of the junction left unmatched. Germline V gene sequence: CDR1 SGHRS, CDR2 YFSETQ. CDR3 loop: CASSLAGQGGSNEQFF. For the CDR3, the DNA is TGCGCCAGCAGCTTGGCGGGACAGGGAGGTTCCAATGAGCAGTTCTTC.

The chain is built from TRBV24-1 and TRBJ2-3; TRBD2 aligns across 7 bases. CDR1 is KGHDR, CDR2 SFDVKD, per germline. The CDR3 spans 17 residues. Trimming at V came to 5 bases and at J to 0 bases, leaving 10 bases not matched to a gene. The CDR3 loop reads CATSVRGGRGSTDTQYF. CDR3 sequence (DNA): TGTGCCACCAGTGTTCGGGGTGGGAGGGGTAGCACAGATACGCAGTATTTT.

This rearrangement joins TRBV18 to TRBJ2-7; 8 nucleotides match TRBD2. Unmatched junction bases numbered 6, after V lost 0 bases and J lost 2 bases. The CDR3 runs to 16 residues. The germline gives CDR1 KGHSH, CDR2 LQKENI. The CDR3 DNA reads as TGTGCCAGCTCACCACCTGGGCGGGGGGACACCTACGAGCAGTACTTC. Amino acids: CASSPPGRGDTYEQYF.

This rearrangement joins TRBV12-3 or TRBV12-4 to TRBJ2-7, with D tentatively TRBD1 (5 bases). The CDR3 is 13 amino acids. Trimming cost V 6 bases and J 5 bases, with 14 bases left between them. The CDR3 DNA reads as TGTGCCAGCAGCCCCCGGGCAGGGAACGAGCAGTACTTC. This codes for CASSPRAGNEQYF.

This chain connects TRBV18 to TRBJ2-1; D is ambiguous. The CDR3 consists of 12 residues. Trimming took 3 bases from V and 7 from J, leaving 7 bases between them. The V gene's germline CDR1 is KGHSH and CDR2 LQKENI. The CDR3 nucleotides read TGTGCCAGCTCACCCTCGGGTAATGAGCAGTTCTTC. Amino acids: CASSPSGNEQFF.

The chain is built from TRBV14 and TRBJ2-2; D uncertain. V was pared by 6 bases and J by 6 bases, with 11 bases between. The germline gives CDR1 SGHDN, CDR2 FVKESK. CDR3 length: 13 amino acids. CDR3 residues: CASRSLASGELFF. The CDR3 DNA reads TGTGCCAGCAGGAGTCTTGCGTCCGGGGAGCTGTTTTTT.

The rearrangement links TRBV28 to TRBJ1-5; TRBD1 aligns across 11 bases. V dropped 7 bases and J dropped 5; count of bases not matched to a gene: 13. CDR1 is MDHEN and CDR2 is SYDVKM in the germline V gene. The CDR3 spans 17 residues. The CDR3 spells CASTPSGTGGIDQPQHF. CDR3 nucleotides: TGTGCCAGCACCCCTTCCGGGACAGGGGGAATCGATCAGCCCCAGCATTTT.

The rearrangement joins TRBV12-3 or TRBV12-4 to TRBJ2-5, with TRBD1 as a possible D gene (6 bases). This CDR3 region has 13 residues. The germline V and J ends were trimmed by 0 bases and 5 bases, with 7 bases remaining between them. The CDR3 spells CASSLAGAETQYF. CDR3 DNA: TGTGCCAGCAGTTTAGCGGGGGCGGAGACCCAGTACTTC.

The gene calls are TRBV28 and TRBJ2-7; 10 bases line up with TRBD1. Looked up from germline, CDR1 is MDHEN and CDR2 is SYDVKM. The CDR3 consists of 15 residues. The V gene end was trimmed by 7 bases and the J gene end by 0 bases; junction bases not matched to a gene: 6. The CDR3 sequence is CASTPRDRGSYEQYF. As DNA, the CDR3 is TGTGCCAGCACCCCAAGGGACAGGGGCTCCTACGAGCAGTACTTC.

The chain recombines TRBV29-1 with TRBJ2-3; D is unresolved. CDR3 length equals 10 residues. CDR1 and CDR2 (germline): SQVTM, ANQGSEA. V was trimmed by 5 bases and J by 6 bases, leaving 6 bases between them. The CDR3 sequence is CSVNIDTQYF. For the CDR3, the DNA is TGCAGCGTTAACATTGATACGCAGTATTTT.

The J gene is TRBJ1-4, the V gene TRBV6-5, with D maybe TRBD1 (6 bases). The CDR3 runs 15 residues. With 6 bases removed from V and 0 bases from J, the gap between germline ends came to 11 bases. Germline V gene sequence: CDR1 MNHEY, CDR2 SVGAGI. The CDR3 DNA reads TGTGCCAGCAGCGTCCAGGGGACAACTAATGAAAAACTGTTTTTT. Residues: CASSVQGTTNEKLFF.

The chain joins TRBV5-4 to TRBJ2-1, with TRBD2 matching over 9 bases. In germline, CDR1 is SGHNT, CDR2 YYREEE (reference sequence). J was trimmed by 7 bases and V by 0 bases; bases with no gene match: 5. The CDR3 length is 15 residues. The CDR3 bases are TGTGCCAGCAGCTTGGCAAGCGGGGGGCGGAATGAGCAGTTCTTC. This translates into CASSLASGGRNEQFF.

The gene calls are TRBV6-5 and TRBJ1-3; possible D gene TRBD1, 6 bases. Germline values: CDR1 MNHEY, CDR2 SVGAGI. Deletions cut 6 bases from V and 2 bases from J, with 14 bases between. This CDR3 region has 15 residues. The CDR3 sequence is CASREGGAAGNTIYF. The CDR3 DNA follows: TGTGCCAGCAGGGAGGGGGGGGCGGCTGGAAACACCATATATTTT.

The CDR3 loop is CASSLGSPTSGVPYEQYF. The CDR3 bases are TGCGCCAGCAGCTTGGGTAGCCCGACTAGCGGGGTCCCCTACGAGCAGTACTTC. The chain is built from TRBV5-1 and TRBJ2-7, with TRBD2 matching over 11 bases. Germline V gives CDR1 SGHRS, CDR2 YFSETQ. This CDR3 contains 18 residues. V was pared by 0 bases and J by 2 bases, with 10 bases of the junction left unmatched. Full variable domain (rest looked up from reference TRBV5-1 and TRBJ2-7): KAGVTQTPRYLIKTRGQQVTLSCSPISGHRSVSWYQQTPGQGLQFLFEYFSETQRNKGNFPGRFSGRQFSNSRSEMNVSTLELGDSALYLCASSLGSPTSGVPYEQYFGPGTRLTVT.

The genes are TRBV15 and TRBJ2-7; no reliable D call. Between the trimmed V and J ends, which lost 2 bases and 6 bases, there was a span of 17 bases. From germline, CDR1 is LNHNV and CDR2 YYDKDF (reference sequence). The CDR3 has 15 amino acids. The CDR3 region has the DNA TGTGCCACCAGCAGATTCGGTTCGGCGGTAGGCGAGCAGTACTTC. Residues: CATSRFGSAVGEQYF.

The CDR3 is CASSLVGQGNSPLHF. The CDR3 bases are TGCGCCAGCAGCTTGGTGGGACAGGGGAATTCACCCCTCCACTTT. The chain combines TRBV5-1 with TRBJ1-6; 10 nucleotides match TRBD1. This CDR3 region has 15 residues. CDR1 is SGHRS, CDR2 YFSETQ, per germline. V trimming: 0 bases; J trimming: 7 bases; junction bases outside the gene matches: 1.

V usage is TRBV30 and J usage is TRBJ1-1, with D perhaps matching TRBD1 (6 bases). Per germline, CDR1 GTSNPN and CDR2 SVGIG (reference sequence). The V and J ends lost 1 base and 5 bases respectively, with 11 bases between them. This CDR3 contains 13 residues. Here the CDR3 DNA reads TGTGCCTGGAGTGCCGACAGGTCGACTGAAGCTTTCTTT. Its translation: CAWSADRSTEAFF.

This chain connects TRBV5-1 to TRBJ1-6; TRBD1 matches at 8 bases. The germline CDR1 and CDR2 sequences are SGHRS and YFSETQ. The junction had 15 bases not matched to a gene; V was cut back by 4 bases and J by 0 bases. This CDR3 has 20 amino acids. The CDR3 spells CASSPRGGDRISSYNSPLHF. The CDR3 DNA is TGCGCCAGCAGCCCAAGGGGGGGGGACAGGATTAGCTCCTATAATTCACCCCTCCACTTT.